The 18 T cell receptor beta chains given below trace back to one sample, sequenced in a study of post-analysis software for immune sequencing data. Regarding the study as a whole: Compared with controls, patients had more of 4 to 6 TRBV segments, including TRBV5-6, TRBV5-1 and TRBV20-1.

Each TCR beta cDNA library carried unique molecular identifiers. MiXCR, applied by TCRdb to the PCR reads, yields one record per CDR3 protein. The sample consists of approximately 440,000 distinct CDR3 sequences, less than 45% of them appearing once. No antigen has been identified for these receptors. Sequencing used blood. These receptors all stem from a girl aged 5 to 17 with multiple sclerosis.

The chain joins TRBV7-3 to TRBJ2-1, with D possibly being TRBD2 (5 bases). With 2 bases removed from V and 10 bases from J, the gap between germline ends came to 15 bases. The V gene's germline CDR1 is SGHTA and CDR2 FQGTGA. The CDR3 covers 14 residues. CDR3: CASSLGLSGYEQFF. The CDR3 nucleotides are TGTGCCAGCAGCTTAGGTCTAAGCGGCTACGAGCAGTTCTTC.

The V gene is TRBV12-3 or TRBV12-4, the J gene TRBJ2-7; D might be TRBD1 (6 bases). The V gene lost 2 bases and the J gene lost 7 bases, with 9 bases spanning the gap. The CDR3 length is 12 residues. Here the CDR3 reads CASSLSQGEQYF. In nucleotides, the CDR3 is TGTGCCAGCAGTTTATCCCAGGGGGAGCAGTACTTC.

J is TRBJ2-1 and V is TRBV20-1; D not certain. Germline loops: CDR1 DFQATT, CDR2 SNEGSKA (reference sequence). This CDR3 comprises 13 residues. V lost 2 bases and J 0 bases, leaving 5 bases between the germline ends. CDR3 DNA sequence: TGCAGTGCTAGACCCCCCTCCTACAATGAGCAGTTCTTC. Protein: CSARPPSYNEQFF.

On this clonotype: Germline is not matched at one junction end, which may reflect a read error. J is TRBJ1-1 and V is TRBV29-1; TRBD1 matches 8 bases. The CDR3 sequence is 13 residues long. The germline gives CDR1 SQVTM, CDR2 ANQGSEA. CDR3 sequence reads: CSVGQGMNAEAFF. CDR3 coding DNA: TGCAGCGTTGGACAGGGGATGAACGCTGAAGCTTTCTTT. Complete variable domain (other parts from reference TRBV29-1 and TRBJ1-1): SAVISQKPSRDICQRGTSLTIQCQVDSQVTMMFWYRQQPGQSLTLIATANQGSEATYESGFVIDKFPISRPNLTFSTLTVSNMSPEDSSIYLCSVGQGMNAEAFFGQGTRLTVV.

This rearrangement joins TRBV20-1 to TRBJ2-1; 8 positions agree with TRBD2. There are 15 residues in the CDR3. The ends lost 0 bases at V and 6 bases at J; junction bases unmatched: 7. Germline V lookup: CDR1 DFQATT, CDR2 SNEGSKA (reference sequence). The CDR3 bases are TGCAGTGCTAGAGATGTAGCGGGAAGAGGCAATGAGCAGTTCTTC. This gives the protein CSARDVAGRGNEQFF.

The V and J genes are TRBV3-1 and TRBJ2-1; 9 bases fit TRBD2. CDR1 is LGHDT, CDR2 YNNKEL, per germline (reference sequence). The CDR3 sequence is 16 residues long. V shed 0 bases, J shed 10 bases, and the junction held 10 bases outside the gene matches. CDR3 sequence: CASSQDLSSGSGEQFF. The CDR3 coding sequence is TGTGCCAGCAGCCAAGATTTGAGTAGCGGGAGCGGGGAGCAGTTCTTC.

The chain has TRBV14 and TRBJ1-2, with D maybe TRBD1 (5 bases). Trimming shortened V by 5 bases and J by 4 bases, and 17 bases separated the two germline ends. This CDR3 comprises 15 residues. CDR1 SGHDN and CDR2 FVKESK come from the germline V gene. The CDR3 region is CASSYDSSPLYGYTF. As DNA, the CDR3 is TGTGCCAGCAGCTATGACAGTTCTCCACTCTATGGCTACACCTTC.

The genes are TRBV5-1 and TRBJ2-5; 8 nucleotides agree with TRBD1. Germline trimming cut 5 bases from V and 4 bases from J; bases unmatched to any gene: 13. Germline values: CDR1 SGHRS, CDR2 YFSETQ. This CDR3 spans 16 amino acids. Written as DNA, the CDR3 is TGCGCCAGCAGTGAGACTACCCCAGGGGGCGGAGAGACCCAGTACTTC. It specifies CASSETTPGGGETQYF. The full variable domain, rest sourced from reference TRBV5-1 and TRBJ2-5, is KAGVTQTPRYLIKTRGQQVTLSCSPISGHRSVSWYQQTPGQGLQFLFEYFSETQRNKGNFPGRFSGRQFSNSRSEMNVSTLELGDSALYLCASSETTPGGGETQYFGPGTRLLVL.

This clonotype was seen a few times. This chain joins TRBV20-1 and TRBJ2-3; D ambiguous. The CDR3 extends over 15 amino acids. Germline lookup yields CDR1 DFQATT and CDR2 SNEGSKA (reference sequence). V lost 3 bases to trimming and J lost 1 base, with 14 bases between them. CDR3 DNA sequence: TGCAGTGCTAGTGTTTCCGGTTACGGCACAGATACGCAGTATTTT. Residues: CSASVSGYGTDTQYF.

This clonotype was detected a few times. The V call is TRBV4-1, the J call TRBJ2-1; 9 nucleotides align to TRBD1. The CDR3 contains 17 residues. The germline V gene has CDR1 MGHRA and CDR2 YSYEKL. J was trimmed by 5 bases and V by 2 bases; bases with no gene match: 10. The CDR3 DNA sequence: TGCGCCAGCAGCCAAAGAGTAGGGACAGGGTTAGACAATGAGCAGTTCTTC. Its protein product is CASSQRVGTGLDNEQFF.

The V gene is TRBV11-2, the J gene TRBJ1-1; possibly TRBD1 for D (5 bases). Between the trimmed V and J ends, which lost 5 bases and 0 bases, there was a span of 22 bases. Germline-derived CDR1 and CDR2 are SGHAT and FQNNGV. The CDR3 loop spans 18 amino acids. CDR3 sequence reads: CASSPTGRRTFMNTEAFF. The CDR3 coding sequence is TGTGCCAGCAGCCCGACGGGACGTAGAACCTTCATGAACACTGAAGCTTTCTTT.

V is TRBV25-1 and J is TRBJ2-7; D is unresolved. This CDR3 spans 14 amino acids. Germline V gene sequence: CDR1 MGHDK, CDR2 SYGVNS. Between the trimmed V and J ends, which lost 0 bases and 5 bases, there was a span of 11 bases. CDR3 nucleotide sequence: TGTGCCAGCAGTGAATATACCGGACGCGACGAGCAGTACTTC. Its translation is CASSEYTGRDEQYF.

This clonotype was seen a few times. The chain is built from TRBV7-3 and TRBJ2-1, with a possible D match to TRBD2 (6 bases). The CDR3 totals 17 residues. CDR1 and CDR2 from the germline V gene are SGHTA and FQGTGA. Trimming took 4 bases from V and 0 from J, leaving 16 bases between them. This chain's CDR3 is CASSSPGSGASYNEQFF. The CDR3 DNA sequence: TGTGCCAGCAGCTCCCCCGGTTCGGGAGCCTCCTACAATGAGCAGTTCTTC.

Only a few counts were recorded for this clonotype. The V call is TRBV4-1, the J call TRBJ2-7; 10 positions match TRBD2. Germline V gene sequence: CDR1 MGHRA, CDR2 YSYEKL. The trim removed 0 bases at V and 2 bases at J, leaving 7 bases unmatched. This CDR3 comprises 17 residues. The CDR3 here is CASSQEFRTSGTYEQYF. CDR3 bases: TGCGCCAGCAGCCAAGAATTCCGGACTAGCGGTACCTACGAGCAGTACTTC.

V and J are TRBV5-1 and TRBJ2-7; D not resolved. Trimming cost V 4 bases and J 9 bases, with 20 bases left between them. The V gene's germline CDR1 is SGHRS and CDR2 YFSETQ. The CDR3 has 14 residues. The CDR3 loop reads CASSLWAQTEWQYF. The CDR3 coding sequence is TGCGCCAGCAGCCTCTGGGCTCAAACTGAGTGGCAGTACTTC.

V and J are TRBV28 and TRBJ2-2; D call uncertain. This CDR3 is 14 amino acids long. Deletions cut 4 bases from V and 2 bases from J, with 8 bases between. In germline, CDR1 is MDHEN, CDR2 SYDVKM. Here the CDR3 reads CASSSNRNTGELFF. CDR3 nucleotide sequence: TGTGCCAGCAGTTCAAACAGAAACACCGGGGAGCTGTTTTTT.

This clonotype has a count of ten or more. This sequence joins TRBV29-1 and TRBJ1-2; D not resolved. Looked up from germline, CDR1 is SQVTM and CDR2 is ANQGSEA. This CDR3 is 11 amino acids long. CDR3 bases: TGCGGTCATCGGGGAGGCGAGGGCTACACCTTC. Protein sequence: CGHRGGEGYTF. Full variable domain (outside the CDR3, taken from reference TRBV29-1 and TRBJ1-2): SAVISQKPSRDICQRGTSLTIQCQVDSQVTMMFWYRQQPGQSLTLIATANQGSEATYESGFVIDKFPISRPNLTFSTLTVSNMSPEDSSIYLCGHRGGEGYTFGSGTRLTVV.

This chain joins TRBV28 and TRBJ2-5; D is perhaps TRBD2 (5 bases). The closer fit of TRBJ2-7 to the DNA end suggests the J call may be wrong. The CDR3 extends over 15 amino acids. Germline V lookup: CDR1 MDHEN, CDR2 SYDVKM. CDR3 sequence reads: CAGNGGGVLWYEQYF. The CDR3 DNA reads TGTGCCGGCAATGGCGGAGGCGTTCTCTGGTACGAGCAGTACTTC.